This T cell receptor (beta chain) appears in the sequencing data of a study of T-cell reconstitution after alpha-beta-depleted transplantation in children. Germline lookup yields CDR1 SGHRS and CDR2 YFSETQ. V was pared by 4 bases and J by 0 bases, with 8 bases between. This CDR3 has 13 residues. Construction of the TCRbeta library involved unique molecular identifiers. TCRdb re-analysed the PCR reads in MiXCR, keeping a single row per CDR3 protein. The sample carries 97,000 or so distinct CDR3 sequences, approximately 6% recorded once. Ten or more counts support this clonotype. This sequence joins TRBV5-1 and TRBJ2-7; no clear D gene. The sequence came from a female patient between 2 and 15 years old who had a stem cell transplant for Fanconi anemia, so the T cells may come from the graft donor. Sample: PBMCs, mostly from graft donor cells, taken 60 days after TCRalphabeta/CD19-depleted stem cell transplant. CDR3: CASSPQSSYEQYF. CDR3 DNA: TGCGCCAGCAGCCCCCAAAGCTCCTACGAGCAGTACTTC.